The 11 T cell receptor beta chains reported below all come from one sample, sequenced in a study of blood T cell repertoires in COVID-19. Clones were sequenced by immunoSEQ multiplex PCR, and TCRdb holds only the in-frame ones, with some missing. This sample has 200,000 to 300,000 clones; over 80% occur once, and the top ten carry roughly 27%. The material sequenced was peripheral blood. The receptors were gathered from a man aged 40-49 years with acute or convalescent COVID-19.

Comments on this clone: Other DNA sequences in this specimen translate into the identical CDR3. The V call is TRBV5-1, the J call TRBJ1-1; 8 nucleotides line up with TRBD1. CDR1 and CDR2 from the germline V gene are SGHRS and YFSETQ. The CDR3 is made up of 14 amino acids. V lost 2 bases to trimming and J lost 4 bases; unmatched junction nucleotides: 4. In nucleotides, the CDR3 is TGCGCCAGCAGCTTAGCAACAGGGGGCACTGAAGCTTTCTTT. As protein: CASSLATGGTEAFF.

This sequence joins TRBV19 and TRBJ2-5, with 7 nucleotides matching TRBD1. Germline V lookup: CDR1 LNHDA, CDR2 SQIVND (reference sequence). V lost 8 bases to trimming and J lost 1 base; unmatched junction nucleotides: 4. The CDR3 extends over 13 amino acids. The CDR3 region has the DNA TGTGCCAGTCGGGACAGCAGCCAAGAGACCCAGTACTTC. Translation gives CASRDSSQETQYF.

The J gene is TRBJ2-1, the V gene TRBV7-8; 10 nucleotides match TRBD2. Germline loops: CDR1 SGHVS, CDR2 FQNEAQ. V was pared by 4 bases and J by 0 bases, with 3 bases of the junction left unmatched. The CDR3 extends over 16 amino acids. In DNA form, the CDR3 reads TGTGCCAGCAGCTCGACTAGCGGGTTCTCCTACAATGAGCAGTTCTTC. Its protein product is CASSSTSGFSYNEQFF.

In its sample, this clone was seen once. This sequence joins TRBV5-5 and TRBJ2-7; no definite D call. Trimming stripped 0 bases from V and 2 bases from J, with 6 bases between. In germline, CDR1 is SGHKS, CDR2 YYEKEE (reference sequence). The length of the CDR3 is 13 residues. The CDR3 sequence is CASSLAVAYEQYF. CDR3 nucleotides: TGTGCCAGCAGCTTGGCGGTAGCCTACGAGCAGTACTTC.

This chain uses TRBV19 with TRBJ1-4; 8 bases agree with TRBD1. CDR1 LNHDA and CDR2 SQIVND come from the germline V gene (reference sequence). Losses at the gene ends were 2 bases for V and 8 bases for J; bases not matched to a gene: 4. The CDR3 totals 14 residues. CDR3 protein: CASSIQGAGEKLFF. The CDR3 DNA sequence: TGTGCCAGTAGTATACAGGGGGCAGGGGAAAAACTGTTTTTT.

The chain links TRBV5-6 to TRBJ1-2; TRBD1 might be the D (5 bases). The germline V gene encodes CDR1 SGHDT and CDR2 YYEEEE. V lost 2 bases to trimming and J lost 8 bases, with 22 bases between them. The CDR3 loop spans 16 amino acids. CDR3 residues: CASSFYFAGQVVGYTF. The CDR3 bases are TGTGCCAGCAGCTTTTACTTTGCGGGGCAGGTAGTAGGCTACACCTTC.

The chain uses TRBV19 and TRBJ1-5; D uncertain. This CDR3 contains 14 residues. The germline CDR1 and CDR2 sequences are LNHDA and SQIVND (reference sequence). Deletions cut 6 bases from V and 4 bases from J, with 13 bases between. CDR3 sequence reads: CASSMSGENQPQHF. The CDR3 nucleotides read TGTGCCAGTAGCATGAGTGGGGAGAATCAGCCCCAGCATTTT.

The chain employs TRBV6-1 and TRBJ1-2, with D possibly being TRBD1 (6 bases). Trimming stripped 2 bases from V and 7 bases from J, with 14 bases between. Germline V gene sequence: CDR1 MNHNS, CDR2 SASEGT. This CDR3 contains 14 residues. CDR3: CASSERGGAFGYTF. CDR3 sequence (DNA): TGTGCCAGCAGTGAACGGGGGGGCGCCTTTGGCTACACCTTC.

The chain is built from TRBV19 and TRBJ2-7, with TRBD2 matching over 8 bases. Trimming cost V 5 bases and J 6 bases; bases outside gene matches: 15. This CDR3 comprises 16 residues. Germline lookup yields CDR1 LNHDA and CDR2 SQIVND (reference sequence). CDR3 region: CASSPYPSGRGFEQYF. As DNA, the CDR3 is TGTGCCAGTAGTCCTTACCCCAGCGGGAGAGGATTCGAGCAGTACTTC.

V gene TRBV28 combines with J gene TRBJ2-1; 8 bases are shared with TRBD2. Unmatched junction bases numbered 8, after V lost 6 bases and J lost 4 bases. Germline loops: CDR1 MDHEN, CDR2 SYDVKM. The CDR3 has 15 residues. The CDR3 nucleotides read TGTGCCAGCAGGGGCGGGGGGCGCGGGTACAATGAGCAGTTCTTC. This translates into CASRGGGRGYNEQFF.

This chain links TRBV6-2 or TRBV6-3 with TRBJ1-2, with a tentative D call TRBD1 (5 bases). The CDR3 spans 13 residues. V was cut by 2 bases and J by 8 bases, with 12 bases left in between. Germline V gene lookup returns CDR1 MNHEY and CDR2 SVGEGT. The CDR3 sequence: CASSYSRVDGYTF. As DNA, the CDR3 is TGTGCCAGCAGTTACAGCAGGGTTGACGGCTACACCTTC.